This TCR beta chain was sequenced in a study of blood T cell repertoires in COVID-19. Across the study: The United States, Italy and Spain supplied acute and convalescent COVID-19 samples. T cells, B-cell-depleted T cells, or PBMCs supplied cDNA or gDNA.

Using immunoSEQ multiplex PCR, the repertoire was profiled, and TCRdb retains in-frame clones only, with some absent. The data contain fewer than 350,000 clones, roughly 93% of them singletons. The CDR3 runs 22 residues. J gave up 2 bases and V 1 base, and 17 bases lay outside the gene matches. The germline gives CDR1 SGHTA, CDR2 FQGTGA. This TCR was recovered from a woman aged 40 to 50 with acute COVID-19. The rearrangement links TRBV7-3 to TRBJ2-2, with TRBD2 matching 12 bases. Sequenced sample: PBMCs or T cells enriched from blood (not recorded which). The DNA for the CDR3 is TGTGCCAGCAGCTTAATGAGTGTTTCAGGACTAGCGGGACCTTTTAACACCGGGGAGCTGTTTTTT. It is translated as CASSLMSVSGLAGPFNTGELFF.